This entry describes one T cell receptor beta chain. Its specificity is not known. V shed 7 bases and J 3 bases; nucleotides not matched to a gene: 5. The CDR3 consists of 13 residues. Primed by a sample-barcoded 5' primer and a J-beta primer mix, a second PCR proceeded for roughly 7 to 12 cycles. MiXCR, applied by TCRdb to the 5' RACE reads, yields one record per CDR3 protein. The sample carries about 580,000 distinct CDR3 sequences, around half recorded once. The record originates from a study of blood T cells in healthy people across ages. Study observations and caveats: Researchers deemed the diversity estimates from one million T cells underestimates. Across the age range, TCR beta diversity per million T cells fell in a roughly linear way.

This sequence joins TRBV12-3 or TRBV12-4 and TRBJ2-7; 8 nucleotides match TRBD2. The TCR sequence derives from an older man in good health. Material for sequencing was blood. The chain's CDR3 is CASMDGRVYEQYF. CDR3 nucleotides: TGTGCCAGCATGGACGGGAGGGTCTACGAGCAGTACTTC.